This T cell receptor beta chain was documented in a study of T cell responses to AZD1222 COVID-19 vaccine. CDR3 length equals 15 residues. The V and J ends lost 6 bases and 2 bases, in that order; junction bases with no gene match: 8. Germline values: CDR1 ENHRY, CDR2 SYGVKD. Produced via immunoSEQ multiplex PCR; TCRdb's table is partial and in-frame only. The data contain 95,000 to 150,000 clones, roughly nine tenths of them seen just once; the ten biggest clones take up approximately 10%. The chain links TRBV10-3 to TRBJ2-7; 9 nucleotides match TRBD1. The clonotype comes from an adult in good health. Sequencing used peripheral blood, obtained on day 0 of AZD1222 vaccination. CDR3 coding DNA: TGTGCCATCAGGCCTGGGACAGGGATACCCTACGAGCAGTACTTC. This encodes CAIRPGTGIPYEQYF.